The sample holds many counts of the clone carrying this TCR beta chain. TCRdb passed the 5' RACE reads through MiXCR, listing each CDR3 protein once. The sample lists roughly 130,000 distinct CDR3 sequences, about 6% occurring once. This record belongs to a study of T-cell memory formation after mild COVID-19. Germline V gives CDR1 SGHRS, CDR2 YFSETQ. CDR3 size: 14 residues. V lost 0 bases and J 0 bases, leaving 6 bases between the germline ends. The chain is built from TRBV5-1 and TRBJ1-2; no reliable D call. Material for sequencing was PBMCs or a T cell subset sorted from them (not recorded which). The receptor was derived from an adult woman who had mild COVID-19 (a few samples of this study predate the infection). Cell type and time point are not known. CDR3 DNA sequence: TGCGCCAGCAGCTTGGGTATCGCTAACTATGGCTACACCTTC. Translation gives CASSLGIANYGYTF. The full variable domain, its missing parts supplied by reference TRBV5-1 and TRBJ1-2, is KAGVTQTPRYLIKTRGQQVTLSCSPISGHRSVSWYQQTPGQGLQFLFEYFSETQRNKGNFPGRFSGRQFSNSRSEMNVSTLELGDSALYLCASSLGIANYGYTFGSGTRLTVV.